What follows is one T cell receptor beta chain and its context. The antigen remains undetermined. The data are from a study of cytomegalovirus exposure and HLA in healthy donors. Study observations and caveats: In vitro data verified a few CMV-associated chains as specific for CMV antigens. CMV serostatus alone was available as immune exposure information.

13 Jbeta primers and 60 Vbeta primers were used for the PCR. Sequencing used immunoSEQ multiplex PCR; TCRdb keeps in-frame clones, though not all of them. The table has 150,000 to 200,000 clones, approximately 86% seen once. The CDR3 has 13 amino acids. Trimming left V 4 bases short and J 4 bases short, with 8 bases between. Germline V gene sequence: CDR1 SGHRS, CDR2 YFSETQ. Sequenced input: PBMCs. The TCR originated in a woman aged 18-35 years in good health and CMV-seronegative. V usage is TRBV5-1 and J usage is TRBJ1-4; D remains unclear. The CDR3: CASSVQINEKLFF. In DNA form, the CDR3 reads TGCGCCAGCAGCGTACAGATTAATGAAAAACTGTTTTTT.